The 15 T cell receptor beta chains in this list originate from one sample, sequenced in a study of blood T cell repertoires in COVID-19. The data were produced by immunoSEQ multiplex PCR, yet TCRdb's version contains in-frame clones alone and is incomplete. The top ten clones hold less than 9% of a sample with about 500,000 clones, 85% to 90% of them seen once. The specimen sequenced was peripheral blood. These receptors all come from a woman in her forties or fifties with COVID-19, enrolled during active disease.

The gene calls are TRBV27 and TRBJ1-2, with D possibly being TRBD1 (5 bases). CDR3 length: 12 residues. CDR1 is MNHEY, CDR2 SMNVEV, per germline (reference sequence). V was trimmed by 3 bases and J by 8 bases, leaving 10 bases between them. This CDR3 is CASSFQGSGYTF. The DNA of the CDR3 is TGTGCCAGCAGTTTCCAGGGATCGGGCTACACCTTC.

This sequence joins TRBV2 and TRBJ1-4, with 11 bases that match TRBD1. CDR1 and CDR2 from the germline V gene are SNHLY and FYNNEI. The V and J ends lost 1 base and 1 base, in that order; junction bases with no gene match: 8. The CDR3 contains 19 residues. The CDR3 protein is CASSEGWTGGEETNEKLFF. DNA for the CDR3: TGTGCCAGCAGTGAAGGTTGGACAGGGGGCGAGGAAACTAATGAAAAACTGTTTTTT.

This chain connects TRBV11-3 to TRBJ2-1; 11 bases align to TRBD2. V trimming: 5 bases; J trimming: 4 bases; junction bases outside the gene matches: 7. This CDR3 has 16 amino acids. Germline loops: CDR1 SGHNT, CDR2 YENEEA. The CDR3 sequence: CASSVAGTSGYNEQFF. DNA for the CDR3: TGTGCCAGCAGCGTAGCCGGGACTAGCGGTTACAATGAGCAGTTCTTC.

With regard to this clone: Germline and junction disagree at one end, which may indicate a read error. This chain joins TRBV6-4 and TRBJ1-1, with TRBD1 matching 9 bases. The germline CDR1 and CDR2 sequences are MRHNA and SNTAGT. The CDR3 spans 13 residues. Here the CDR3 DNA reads TGTGCCAGCAGTGCCGGGACAGGGTCGCGGAAAATCTTT. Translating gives CASSAGTGSRKIF.

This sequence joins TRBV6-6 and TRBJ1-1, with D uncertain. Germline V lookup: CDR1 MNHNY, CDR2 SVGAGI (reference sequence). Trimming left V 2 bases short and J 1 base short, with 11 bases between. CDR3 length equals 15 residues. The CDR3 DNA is TGTGCCAGCAGTTACCCCCGGGGAGAGAACACTGAAGCTTTCTTT. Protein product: CASSYPRGENTEAFF.

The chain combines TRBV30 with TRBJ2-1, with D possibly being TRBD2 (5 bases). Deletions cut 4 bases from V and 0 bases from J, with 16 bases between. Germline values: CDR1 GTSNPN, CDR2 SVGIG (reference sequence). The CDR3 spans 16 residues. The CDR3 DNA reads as TGTGCCTGGACCCAGTGGGGAGACTTCTCCTACAATGAGCAGTTCTTC. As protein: CAWTQWGDFSYNEQFF. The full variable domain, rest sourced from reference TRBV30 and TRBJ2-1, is SQTIHQWPATLVQPVGSPLSLECTVEGTSNPNLYWYRQAAGRGLQLLFYSVGIGQISSEVPQNLSASRPQDRQFILSSKKLLLSDSGFYLCAWTQWGDFSYNEQFFGPGTRLTVL.

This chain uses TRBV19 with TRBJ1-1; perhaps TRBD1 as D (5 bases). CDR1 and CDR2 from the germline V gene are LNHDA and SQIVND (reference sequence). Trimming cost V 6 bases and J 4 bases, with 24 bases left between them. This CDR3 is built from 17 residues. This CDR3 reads CASRPMAARADGTEAFF. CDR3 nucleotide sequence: TGTGCCAGTAGGCCTATGGCGGCCAGGGCGGATGGCACTGAAGCTTTCTTT.

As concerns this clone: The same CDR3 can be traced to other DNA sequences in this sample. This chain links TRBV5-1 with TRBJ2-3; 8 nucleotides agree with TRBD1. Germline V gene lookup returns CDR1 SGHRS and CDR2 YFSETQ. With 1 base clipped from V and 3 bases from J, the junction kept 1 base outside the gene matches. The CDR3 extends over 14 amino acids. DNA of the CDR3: TGCGCCAGCAGCTTGCGACAGGGGACAGATACGCAGTATTTT. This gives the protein CASSLRQGTDTQYF.

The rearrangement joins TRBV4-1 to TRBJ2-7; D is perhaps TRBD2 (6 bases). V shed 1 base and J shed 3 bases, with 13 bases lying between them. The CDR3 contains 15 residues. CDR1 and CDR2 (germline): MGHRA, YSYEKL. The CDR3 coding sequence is TGCGCCAGCAGCCAAGTTGCATGGGGGGACTACGAGCAGTACTTC. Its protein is CASSQVAWGDYEQYF.

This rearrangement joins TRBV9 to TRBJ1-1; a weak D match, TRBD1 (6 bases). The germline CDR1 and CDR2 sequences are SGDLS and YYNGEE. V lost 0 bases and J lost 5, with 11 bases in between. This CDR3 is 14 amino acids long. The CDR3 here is CASSVAGGRTEAFF. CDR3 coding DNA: TGTGCCAGCAGCGTAGCGGGGGGCCGAACTGAAGCTTTCTTT.

CDR3 coding DNA: TGTGCCAGCAGTTTTACAGGGGCCGACACTGAAGCTTTCTTT. Translating gives CASSFTGADTEAFF. The chain combines TRBV27 with TRBJ1-1; 7 bases align to TRBD1. J lost 3 bases, V lost 3 bases, and 4 bases had no gene match. The CDR3 has 14 amino acids. CDR1 is MNHEY and CDR2 is SMNVEV in the germline V gene (reference sequence).

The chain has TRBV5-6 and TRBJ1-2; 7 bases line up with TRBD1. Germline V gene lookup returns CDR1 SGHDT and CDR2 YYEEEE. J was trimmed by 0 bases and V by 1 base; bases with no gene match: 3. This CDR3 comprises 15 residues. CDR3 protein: CASSLRQGPNYGYTF. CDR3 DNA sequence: TGTGCCAGCAGCTTGAGACAGGGCCCTAACTATGGCTACACCTTC. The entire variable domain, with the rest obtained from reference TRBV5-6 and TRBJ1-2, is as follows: DAGVTQSPTHLIKTRGQQVTLRCSPKSGHDTVSWYQQALGQGPQFIFQYYEEEERQRGNFPDRFSGHQFPNYSSELNVNALLLGDSALYLCASSLRQGPNYGYTFGSGTRLTVV.

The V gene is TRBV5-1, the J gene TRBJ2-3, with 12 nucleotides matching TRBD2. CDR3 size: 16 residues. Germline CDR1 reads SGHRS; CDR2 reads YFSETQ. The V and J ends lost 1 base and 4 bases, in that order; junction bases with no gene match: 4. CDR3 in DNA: TGCGCCAGCAGCTTGCTCTCTAGCGGGGGGGCAGATACGCAGTATTTT. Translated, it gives CASSLLSSGGADTQYF.

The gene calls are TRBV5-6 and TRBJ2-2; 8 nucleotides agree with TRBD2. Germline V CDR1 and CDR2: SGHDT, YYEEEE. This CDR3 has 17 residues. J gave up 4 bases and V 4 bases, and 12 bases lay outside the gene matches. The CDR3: CASSPSSGGGSTGELFF. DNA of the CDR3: TGTGCCAGCAGCCCCTCGTCCGGGGGGGGTAGCACCGGGGAGCTGTTTTTT.

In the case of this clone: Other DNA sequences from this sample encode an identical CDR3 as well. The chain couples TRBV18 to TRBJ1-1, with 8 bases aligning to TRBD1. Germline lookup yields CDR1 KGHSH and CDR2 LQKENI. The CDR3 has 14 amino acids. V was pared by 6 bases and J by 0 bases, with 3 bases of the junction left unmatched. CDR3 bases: TGTGCCAGCTCGCGGGACAGGATGAACACTGAAGCTTTCTTT. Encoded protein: CASSRDRMNTEAFF.